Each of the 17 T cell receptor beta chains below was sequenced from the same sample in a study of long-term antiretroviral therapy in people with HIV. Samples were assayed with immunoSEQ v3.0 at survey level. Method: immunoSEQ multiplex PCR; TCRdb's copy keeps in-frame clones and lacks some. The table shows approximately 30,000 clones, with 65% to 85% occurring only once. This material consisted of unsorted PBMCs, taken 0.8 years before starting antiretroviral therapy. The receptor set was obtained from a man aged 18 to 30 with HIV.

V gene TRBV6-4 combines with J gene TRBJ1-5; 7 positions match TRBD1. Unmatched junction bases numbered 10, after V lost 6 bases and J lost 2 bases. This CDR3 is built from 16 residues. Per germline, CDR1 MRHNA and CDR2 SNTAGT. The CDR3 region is CASRSGDRVGNQPQHF. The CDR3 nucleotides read TGTGCCAGCAGAAGCGGAGACAGGGTCGGCAATCAGCCCCAGCATTTT.

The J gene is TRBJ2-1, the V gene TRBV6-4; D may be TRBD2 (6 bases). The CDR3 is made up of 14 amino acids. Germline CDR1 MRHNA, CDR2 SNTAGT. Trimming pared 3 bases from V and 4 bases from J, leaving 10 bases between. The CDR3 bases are TGTGCCAGCAGTGAGCGGGATGATTACAATGAGCAGTTCTTC. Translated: CASSERDDYNEQFF.

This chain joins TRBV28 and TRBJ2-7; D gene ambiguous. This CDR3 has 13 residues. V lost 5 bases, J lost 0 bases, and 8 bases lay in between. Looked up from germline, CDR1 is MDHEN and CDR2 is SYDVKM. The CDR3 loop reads CASSLTDSYEQYF. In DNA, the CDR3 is TGTGCCAGCAGTCTAACTGACTCCTACGAGCAGTACTTC.

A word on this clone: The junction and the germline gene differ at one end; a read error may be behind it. The CDR3 is CASPGGGYSEQFF. Written as DNA, the CDR3 is TGTGCCAGCCCCGGGGGGGGCTACAGTGAGCAGTTCTTC. This chain uses TRBV2 with TRBJ2-1; 8 nucleotides match TRBD2. CDR3 length equals 13 residues. Germline V gives CDR1 SNHLY, CDR2 FYNNEI.

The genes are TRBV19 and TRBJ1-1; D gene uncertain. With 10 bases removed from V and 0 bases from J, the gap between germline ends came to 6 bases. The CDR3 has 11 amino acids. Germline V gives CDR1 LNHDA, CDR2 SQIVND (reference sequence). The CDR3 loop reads CAIKMNTEAFF. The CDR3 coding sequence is TGTGCCATAAAAATGAACACTGAAGCTTTCTTT.

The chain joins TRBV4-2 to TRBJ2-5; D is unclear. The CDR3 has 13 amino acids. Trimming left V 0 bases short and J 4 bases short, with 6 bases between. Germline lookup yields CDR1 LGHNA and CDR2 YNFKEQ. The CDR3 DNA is TGTGCCAGCAGCCAAGATATCGGAGAGACCCAGTACTTC. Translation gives CASSQDIGETQYF.

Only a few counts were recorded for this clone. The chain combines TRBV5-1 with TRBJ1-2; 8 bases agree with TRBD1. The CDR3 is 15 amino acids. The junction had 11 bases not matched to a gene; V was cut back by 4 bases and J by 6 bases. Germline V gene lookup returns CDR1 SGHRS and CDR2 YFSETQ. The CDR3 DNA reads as TGCGCCAGCAGCCAGAGACAGGGGCAAACCGATGGCTACACCTTC. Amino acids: CASSQRQGQTDGYTF.

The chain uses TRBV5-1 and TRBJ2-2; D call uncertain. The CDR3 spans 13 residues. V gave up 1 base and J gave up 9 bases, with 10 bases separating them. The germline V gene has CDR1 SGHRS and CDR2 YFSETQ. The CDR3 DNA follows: TGCGCCAGCAGCTTGAACCCTCCGCGGGAGCTGTTTTTT. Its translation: CASSLNPPRELFF.

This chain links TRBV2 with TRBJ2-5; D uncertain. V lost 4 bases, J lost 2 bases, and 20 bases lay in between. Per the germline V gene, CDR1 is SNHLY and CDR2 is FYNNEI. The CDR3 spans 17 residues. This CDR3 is CASSGKAPLRRQETQYF. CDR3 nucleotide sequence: TGTGCCAGCAGTGGAAAAGCCCCGTTAAGAAGACAAGAGACCCAGTACTTC.

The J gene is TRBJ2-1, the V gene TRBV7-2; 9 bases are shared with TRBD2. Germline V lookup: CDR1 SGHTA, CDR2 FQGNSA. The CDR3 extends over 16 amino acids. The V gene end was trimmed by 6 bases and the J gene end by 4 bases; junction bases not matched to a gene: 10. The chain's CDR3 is CASRNPSGTVYNEQFF. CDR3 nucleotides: TGTGCCAGCAGGAACCCTAGCGGGACGGTATACAATGAGCAGTTCTTC. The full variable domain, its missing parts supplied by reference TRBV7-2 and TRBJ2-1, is GAGVSQSPSNKVTEKGKDVELRCDPISGHTALYWYRQSLGQGLEFLIYFQGNSAPDKSGLPSDRFSAERTGGSVSTLTIQRTQQEDSAVYLCASRNPSGTVYNEQFFGPGTRLTVL.

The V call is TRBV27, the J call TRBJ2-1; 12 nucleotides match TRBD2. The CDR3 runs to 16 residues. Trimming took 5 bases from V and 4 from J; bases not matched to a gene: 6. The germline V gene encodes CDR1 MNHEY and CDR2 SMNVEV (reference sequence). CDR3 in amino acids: CASSPGTSGLYNEQFF. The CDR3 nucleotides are TGTGCCAGCAGTCCTGGGACTAGCGGGCTTTACAATGAGCAGTTCTTC.

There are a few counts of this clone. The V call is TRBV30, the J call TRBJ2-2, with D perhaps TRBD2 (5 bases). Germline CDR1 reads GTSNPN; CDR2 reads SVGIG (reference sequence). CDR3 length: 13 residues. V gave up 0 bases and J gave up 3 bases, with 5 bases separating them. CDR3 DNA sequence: TGTGCCTGGAGTGTGGACTACACCGGGGAGCTGTTTTTT. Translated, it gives CAWSVDYTGELFF.

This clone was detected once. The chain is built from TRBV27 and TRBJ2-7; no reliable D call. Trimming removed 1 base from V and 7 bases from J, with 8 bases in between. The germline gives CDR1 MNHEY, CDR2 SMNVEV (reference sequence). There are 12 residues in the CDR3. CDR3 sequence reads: CASSLFPGEQYF. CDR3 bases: TGTGCCAGCAGTTTATTCCCCGGGGAGCAGTACTTC.

The CDR3 nucleotides are TGCGCCAGCAGCTTGGTGGACCGGGACGATTCACCCCTCCACTTT. Protein sequence: CASSLVDRDDSPLHF. The gene calls are TRBV5-1 and TRBJ1-6; TRBD1 is a possible D gene (5 bases). The germline CDR1 and CDR2 sequences are SGHRS and YFSETQ. The CDR3 extends over 15 amino acids. V was clipped by 0 bases and J by 8 bases, with 12 bases between them.

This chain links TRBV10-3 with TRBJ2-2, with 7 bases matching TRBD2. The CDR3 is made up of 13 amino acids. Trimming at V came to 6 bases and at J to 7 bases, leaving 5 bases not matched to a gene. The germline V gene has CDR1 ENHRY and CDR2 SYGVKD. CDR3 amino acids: CAISREGSGELFF. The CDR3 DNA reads TGTGCCATCAGCAGGGAGGGAAGCGGGGAGCTGTTTTTT.

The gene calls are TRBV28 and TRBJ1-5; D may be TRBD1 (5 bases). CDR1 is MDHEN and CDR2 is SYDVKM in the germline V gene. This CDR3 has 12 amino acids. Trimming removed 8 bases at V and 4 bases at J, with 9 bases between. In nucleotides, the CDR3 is TGTGCCAGCGGGGGGGAGAATCAGCCCCAGCATTTT. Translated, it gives CASGGENQPQHF.

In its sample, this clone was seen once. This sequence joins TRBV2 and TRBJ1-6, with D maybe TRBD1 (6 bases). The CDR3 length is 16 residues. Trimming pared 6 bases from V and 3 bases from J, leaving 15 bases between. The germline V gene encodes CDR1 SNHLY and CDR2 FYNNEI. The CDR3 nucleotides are TGTGCCAGCAGAGGACATCAGGGGTTCTATAATTCACCCCTCCACTTT. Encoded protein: CASRGHQGFYNSPLHF.